Following are 31 T cell receptor beta chains from one sample sequenced in a study of T cells expressing NK-cell markers. Each CDR3 protein gets one entry in TCRdb, which reprocessed the 5' RACE reads and gives no DNA. The table for this sample gives 350,000 to 450,000 distinct CDR3 sequences. The sequenced sample consisted of blood T cells: a sorted CD56 or NKG2C T cell subset, CD4+ or CD8+ T cells, or bulk PBMC T cells (not recorded which). The source of these receptors is a man aged 18 to 69 in good health.

The V call is TRBV20-1, the J call TRBJ2-1; TCRdb's D call, TRBD2, is unchecked because there is no DNA. Germline CDR1 reads DFQATT; CDR2 reads SNEGSKA (reference sequence). CDR3 length: 16 amino acids. This CDR3 reads CSARAWLAGAYNEQFF.

This sequence joins TRBV6-5 and TRBJ1-2; TCRdb proposes TRBD1, but this gene call is untestable without DNA. From germline, CDR1 is MNHEY and CDR2 SVGAGI. The CDR3 totals 14 residues. This CDR3 is CASSYLPGQGSYTF.

V usage is TRBV20-1 and J usage is TRBJ2-3; lacking DNA, the TRBD2 call made by TCRdb goes unchecked. The CDR3 is 13 residues long. Germline CDR1 reads DFQATT; CDR2 reads SNEGSKA (reference sequence). The CDR3 spells CSAQSGVTDTQYF.

The V call is TRBV4-1, the J call TRBJ2-3. Looked up from germline, CDR1 is MGHRA and CDR2 is YSYEKL. CDR3 length: 16 residues. CDR3 region: CASSQDNRGPTDTQYF.

Here the CDR3 reads CAAGPPNYEQYF. This rearrangement joins TRBV10-3 to TRBJ2-7; TCRdb's assignment of TRBD2 cannot be checked, as there is no DNA. CDR1 and CDR2 (germline): ENHRY, SYGVKD. The CDR3 totals 12 residues.

The gene calls are TRBV20-1 and TRBJ1-2; the TCRdb call, TRBD1, lacks DNA for checking. In germline, CDR1 is DFQATT, CDR2 SNEGSKA (reference sequence). This CDR3 region has 16 residues. The CDR3 protein is CSARDFRAGGAYGYTF.

The chain couples TRBV24-1 to TRBJ2-7; no DNA is available, so the TRBD1 call from TCRdb remains unchecked. The CDR3 sequence is 19 residues long. CDR1 KGHDR and CDR2 SFDVKD come from the germline V gene. The CDR3 loop is CATSEHEIYRDRFTYEQYF.

V is TRBV5-4 and J is TRBJ2-7; the D gene TCRdb calls, TRBD1, cannot be checked with no DNA. This CDR3 comprises 16 residues. CDR1 is SGHNT, CDR2 YYREEE, per germline (reference sequence). CDR3 sequence: CASSLGRQGTSYEQYF.

The gene calls are TRBV6-2 or TRBV6-3 and TRBJ2-7; TCRdb's D call, TRBD1, is unchecked because there is no DNA. Germline V gene lookup returns CDR1 MNHEY and CDR2 SVGEGT. This CDR3 has 14 amino acids. The CDR3 here is CASNLGQNIYEQYF.

The chain is built from TRBV6-1 and TRBJ2-5; the TCRdb D gene call, TRBD2, has no DNA to confirm it. CDR3 size: 13 residues. Germline assignment: CDR1 MNHNS and CDR2 SASEGT. The CDR3 region is CASEMTRRETQYF.

J is TRBJ2-4 and V is TRBV6-5; TCRdb's D call, TRBD1, is unchecked because there is no DNA. Germline CDR1 reads MNHEY; CDR2 reads SVGAGI. The CDR3 is 15 amino acids. CDR3 sequence reads: CASSYGRGAQNIQYF.

This rearrangement joins TRBV6-5 to TRBJ2-7; TCRdb selects TRBD1, and the lack of DNA leaves this call unchecked. Germline V gives CDR1 MNHEY, CDR2 SVGAGI. The CDR3 has 15 residues. This CDR3 is CASSWTGMAVGEQYF.

V and J are TRBV4-2 and TRBJ2-7; the D gene TCRdb calls, TRBD1, cannot be checked with no DNA. The germline gives CDR1 LGHNA, CDR2 YNFKEQ. This CDR3 is built from 14 residues. The CDR3 loop is CASSSTAGGNEQYF.

The V gene is TRBV5-1, the J gene TRBJ1-2. The CDR3 spans 13 residues. Per the germline V gene, CDR1 is SGHRS and CDR2 is YFSETQ. The CDR3 reads CASSTGLDYGYTF. Drawing the rest from reference TRBV5-1 and TRBJ1-2, the complete variable domain is KAGVTQTPRYLIKTRGQQVTLSCSPISGHRSVSWYQQTPGQGLQFLFEYFSETQRNKGNFPGRFSGRQFSNSRSEMNVSTLELGDSALYLCASSTGLDYGYTFGSGTRLTVV.

CDR3 amino acids: CASSESTDTQYF. The rearrangement links TRBV5-1 to TRBJ2-3. This CDR3 is built from 12 residues. Germline V gene data show CDR1 as SGHRS and CDR2 as YFSETQ.

The chain links TRBV5-1 to TRBJ1-4; TCRdb's D call, TRBD1, is unchecked because there is no DNA. Germline-derived CDR1 and CDR2 are SGHRS and YFSETQ. The CDR3 runs 16 residues. The CDR3 loop reads CASSPRTGSEDEKLFF.

The chain employs TRBV9 and TRBJ2-7; the D gene TCRdb calls, TRBD1, cannot be checked with no DNA. Germline values: CDR1 SGDLS, CDR2 YYNGEE. There are 12 residues in the CDR3. The chain's CDR3 is CASSADRGKQYF.

The chain carries TRBV2 and TRBJ2-7. Per germline, CDR1 SNHLY and CDR2 FYNNEI. The CDR3 consists of 11 residues. CDR3 sequence: CASGLFYEQYF.

The CDR3 sequence is CASTPPGLRNEQFF. The chain joins TRBV19 to TRBJ2-1; as DNA is missing, the TRBD2 call by TCRdb cannot be tested. CDR3 length: 14 residues. Per germline, CDR1 LNHDA and CDR2 SQIVND (reference sequence).

J is TRBJ1-4 and V is TRBV5-5; TCRdb's D gene call, TRBD1, goes unchecked for lack of DNA. Germline V CDR1 and CDR2: SGHKS, YYEKEE (reference sequence). This CDR3 has 15 residues. The CDR3 spells CASSPRQGANEKLFF. The full variable domain, its missing parts supplied by reference TRBV5-5 and TRBJ1-4, is DAGVTQSPTHLIKTRGQQVTLRCSPISGHKSVSWYQQVLGQGPQFIFQYYEKEERGRGNFPDRFSARQFPNYSSELNVNALLLGDSALYLCASSPRQGANEKLFFGSGTQLSVL.

The chain employs TRBV2 and TRBJ1-1; the TCRdb call, TRBD1, lacks DNA for checking. The germline V gene has CDR1 SNHLY and CDR2 FYNNEI. The CDR3 loop spans 14 amino acids. The CDR3 loop reads CATIQGAGDTEAFF.

The rearrangement links TRBV5-4 to TRBJ1-1. CDR3 length equals 14 residues. CDR1 and CDR2 from the germline V gene are SGHNT and YYREEE (reference sequence). This CDR3 is CASSWDRLGTEAFF.

V usage is TRBV24-1 and J usage is TRBJ2-5; TCRdb proposes TRBD2, but this gene call is untestable without DNA. Germline lookup yields CDR1 KGHDR and CDR2 SFDVKD. The CDR3 contains 12 residues. The CDR3: CATRGVQETQYF.

The chain has TRBV20-1 and TRBJ2-7; lacking DNA, the TRBD2 call made by TCRdb goes unchecked. Germline CDR1 is DFQATT and CDR2 is SNEGSKA (reference sequence). CDR3 length: 16 amino acids. This CDR3 is CSATLPTSGKVYEQYF.

The chain has TRBV6-2 or TRBV6-3 and TRBJ2-4. There are 14 residues in the CDR3. The germline V gene has CDR1 MNHEY and CDR2 SVGEGT. CDR3 residues: CASSYWAAKNIQYF.

The chain couples TRBV7-9 to TRBJ1-6; no DNA is available, so the TRBD1 call from TCRdb remains unchecked. In germline, CDR1 is SEHNR, CDR2 FQNEAQ (reference sequence). The CDR3 is made up of 20 amino acids. The CDR3 sequence is CASSFGPGSGTSSYNSPLHF.

The chain links TRBV11-2 to TRBJ1-6. This CDR3 is built from 18 residues. Germline-derived CDR1 and CDR2 are SGHAT and FQNNGV. The CDR3 loop is CASSLFQGGAVYNSPLHF. Using reference TRBV11-2 and TRBJ1-6 for the parts outside the CDR3, the full variable domain is EAGVAQSPRYKIIEKRQSVAFWCNPISGHATLYWYQQILGQGPKLLIQFQNNGVVDDSQLPKDRFSAERLKGVDSTLKIQPAKLEDSAVYLCASSLFQGGAVYNSPLHFGNGTRLTVT.

V and J are TRBV29-1 and TRBJ2-5; TCRdb names TRBD1, which stays unverified in the absence of DNA. CDR3 length: 12 residues. Germline V gives CDR1 SQVTM, CDR2 ANQGSEA. CDR3 loop: CSASLTGETQYF.

The CDR3 protein is CSVGGRDRIVETQYF. The chain couples TRBV29-1 to TRBJ2-5; TCRdb proposes TRBD1, but this gene call is untestable without DNA. The CDR3 is made up of 15 amino acids. In germline, CDR1 is SQVTM, CDR2 ANQGSEA. Complete variable domain (other parts from reference TRBV29-1 and TRBJ2-5): SAVISQKPSRDICQRGTSLTIQCQVDSQVTMMFWYRQQPGQSLTLIATANQGSEATYESGFVIDKFPISRPNLTFSTLTVSNMSPEDSSIYLCSVGGRDRIVETQYFGPGTRLLVL.

V gene TRBV20-1 combines with J gene TRBJ1-5; TCRdb designates TRBD1, a call that cannot be tested without DNA. Germline V lookup: CDR1 DFQATT, CDR2 SNEGSKA (reference sequence). The CDR3 consists of 19 residues. CDR3 sequence: CSARDLGQGPPYSNQPQHF.

V is TRBV5-1 and J is TRBJ2-3; TCRdb names TRBD1, which stays unverified in the absence of DNA. Germline V lookup: CDR1 SGHRS, CDR2 YFSETQ. The CDR3 is 17 amino acids. CDR3: CASSLARGTYSTDTQYF.